This TCR beta chain is from a study of T cell repertoires in cytomegalovirus infection. Across the whole study: Public TCR beta signature analysis indicated the presence of both CMV infection and matching HLA type. General study results and limits: In two of eight donors, the top clonotype was HLA-C-restricted CMV-specific.

TCRdb re-called the reads with MiXCR, one entry per CDR3 protein. The sample lists 750,000 to 900,000 distinct CDR3 sequences, around 29% seen once, with around 13% in the top ten. V was clipped by 10 bases and J by 4 bases, with 11 bases between them. The CDR3 extends over 12 amino acids. As for this clonotype: The antigen remains unidentified.

This rearrangement joins TRBV12-3 or TRBV12-4 to TRBJ2-1; D is unclear. This TCR was sampled from a human donor in good health (CMV status not recorded). Some clones in this sample may be carry-over from other donors' samples. This sample comprised cultured CD8+ T cells from PBMCs, obtained from culture after CMV antigen stimulation. The CDR3 is CATLPNYNEQFF. The CDR3, as DNA: TGTGCCACCTTACCCAATTACAATGAGCAGTTCTTC.